A single sample is the source of the 15 T cell receptor beta chains below, sequenced in a study of blood T cell repertoires in COVID-19. Some clones are missing from TCRdb's copy, which holds only in-frame ones; the method was immunoSEQ multiplex PCR. The sample consists of approximately 210,000 clones, around 78% of them appearing once. Sequencing was carried out using peripheral blood. These TCRs come from a woman in her sixties or seventies with active or convalescent COVID-19.

The V gene is TRBV11-2, the J gene TRBJ2-5, with 10 bases fitting TRBD1. This CDR3 has 15 residues. Trimming removed 5 bases from V and 6 bases from J; junction bases left unmatched: 9. CDR1 and CDR2 (germline): SGHAT, FQNNGV. CDR3 amino acids: CASSQRTGGSQTQYF. The CDR3 coding sequence is TGTGCCAGCAGCCAACGGACAGGGGGATCACAGACCCAGTACTTC. The variable domain in full, completed from reference TRBV11-2 and TRBJ2-5, reads EAGVAQSPRYKIIEKRQSVAFWCNPISGHATLYWYQQILGQGPKLLIQFQNNGVVDDSQLPKDRFSAERLKGVDSTLKIQPAKLEDSAVYLCASSQRTGGSQTQYFGPGTRLLVL.

The V gene is TRBV2, the J gene TRBJ1-2; D is uncertain. Per the germline V gene, CDR1 is SNHLY and CDR2 is FYNNEI. Deletions cut 4 bases from V and 3 bases from J, with 9 bases between. The CDR3 sequence is 13 residues long. The CDR3 coding sequence is TGTGCCAGCAGTGTAGGCCAGGACTATGGCTACACCTTC. Translation: CASSVGQDYGYTF.

CDR3 sequence (DNA): TGTGCCAGCAGTTCAGGGGGCGCAGACTACGAGCAGTACTTC. It specifies CASSSGGADYEQYF. The rearrangement joins TRBV28 to TRBJ2-7, with 8 bases fitting TRBD1. The ends lost 4 bases at V and 3 bases at J; junction bases unmatched: 5. Germline CDR1 reads MDHEN; CDR2 reads SYDVKM. The CDR3 consists of 14 residues. Full variable domain (missing parts from reference TRBV28 and TRBJ2-7): DVKVTQSSRYLVKRTGEKVFLECVQDMDHENMFWYRQDPGLGLRLIYFSYDVKMKEKGDIPEGYSVSREKKERFSLILESASTNQTSMYLCASSSGGADYEQYFGPGTRLTVT.

CDR3 bases: TGTGCCAGCAGTTCAAATACAGGGTCGACTAGCGGGAAGCGAGAGTTCTTC. This codes for CASSSNTGSTSGKREFF. The J gene is TRBJ2-1, the V gene TRBV28, with 11 bases matching TRBD2. Germline lookup yields CDR1 MDHEN and CDR2 SYDVKM. The CDR3 length is 17 residues. J was trimmed by 14 bases and V by 4 bases; bases with no gene match: 19.

This clone was seen a single time. The chain joins TRBV4-1 to TRBJ2-1; D is uncertain. This CDR3 is 14 amino acids long. CDR1 and CDR2 (germline): MGHRA, YSYEKL. Trimming left V 0 bases short and J 8 bases short, with 11 bases between. CDR3 in DNA: TGCGCCAGCAGCCAAGATATACAGTTCCATGAGCAGTTCTTC. This codes for CASSQDIQFHEQFF.

The table lists this clone with a few counts. The chain couples TRBV4-1 to TRBJ1-4; the D is unclear. Germline-derived CDR1 and CDR2 are MGHRA and YSYEKL. This CDR3 is built from 15 residues. Trimming shortened V by 0 bases and J by 2 bases, and 7 bases separated the two germline ends. CDR3 nucleotide sequence: TGCGCCAGCAGCCAAGACTGGAGGACTAATGAAAAACTGTTTTTT. Translating gives CASSQDWRTNEKLFF.

Regarding this clone: The germline gene is not matched at one end of the junction; a read error may be the cause. V gene TRBV30 combines with J gene TRBJ2-1; maybe TRBD1 (5 bases). The germline V gene has CDR1 GTSNPN and CDR2 SVGIG (reference sequence). The CDR3 sequence is 14 residues long. In DNA, the CDR3 is TGTGCCTGGAGTTGGGGCTCCTCCGACAATGAGCAGTTCTTC. This codes for CAWSWGSSDNEQFF.

V usage is TRBV7-8 and J usage is TRBJ1-5, with 8 positions matching TRBD1. The germline V gene has CDR1 SGHVS and CDR2 FQNEAQ. The CDR3 extends over 16 amino acids. V shed 0 bases and J 4 bases; nucleotides not matched to a gene: 5. CDR3 in amino acids: CASSLALGDRNQPQHF. In DNA, the CDR3 is TGTGCCAGCAGCTTAGCCCTGGGGGACAGGAATCAGCCCCAGCATTTT.

The chain recombines TRBV7-9 with TRBJ1-5, with TRBD1 matching 7 bases. The junction had 4 bases not matched to a gene; V was cut back by 3 bases and J by 5 bases. The CDR3 has 14 residues. Per germline, CDR1 SEHNR and CDR2 FQNEAQ (reference sequence). This CDR3 reads CASSFSGTDQPQHF. Written as DNA, the CDR3 is TGTGCCAGCAGCTTTTCCGGGACAGATCAGCCCCAGCATTTT.

The J gene is TRBJ2-3, the V gene TRBV18; 9 bases fit TRBD2. V lost 3 bases, J lost 8 bases, and 12 bases stayed unmatched. Looked up from germline, CDR1 is KGHSH and CDR2 is LQKENI. This CDR3 is 16 amino acids long. The CDR3 loop is CASSPNSAGGLGTQYF. DNA of the CDR3: TGTGCCAGCTCACCTAATTCAGCGGGGGGACTGGGTACGCAGTATTTT.

CDR3 in amino acids: CASSQVGGGPQYF. CDR3 nucleotide sequence: TGTGCCAGCAGCCAAGTTGGTGGAGGACCGCAGTACTTC. This sequence joins TRBV14 and TRBJ2-7, with D possibly matching TRBD2 (5 bases). The germline V and J ends were trimmed by 1 base and 9 bases, with 13 bases remaining between them. The CDR3 is 13 residues long. The V gene's germline CDR1 is SGHDN and CDR2 FVKESK.

The chain combines TRBV6-2 or TRBV6-3 with TRBJ2-2; 7 nucleotides match TRBD2. The CDR3 consists of 18 residues. Germline CDR1 and CDR2: MNHEY and SVGEGT. J was trimmed by 6 bases and V by 2 bases; bases with no gene match: 15. The CDR3 loop reads CASSYRGRVSYLPGELFF. The CDR3 DNA follows: TGTGCCAGCAGTTACCGAGGGAGGGTGTCTTATTTGCCCGGGGAGCTGTTTTTT.

Written as DNA, the CDR3 is TGTGCCAGCAGCTCTAGGGGGGGCTATGGCTACACCTTC. It is translated as CASSSRGGYGYTF. V usage is TRBV6-5 and J usage is TRBJ1-2, with TRBD1 as a possible D gene (6 bases). The V gene lost 6 bases and the J gene lost 4 bases, with 12 bases spanning the gap. The CDR3 sequence is 13 residues long. Germline values: CDR1 MNHEY, CDR2 SVGAGI.

This rearrangement joins TRBV27 to TRBJ1-3, with D unresolved. This CDR3 has 13 residues. The V gene's germline CDR1 is MNHEY and CDR2 SMNVEV (reference sequence). The V end was cut by 3 bases, the J end by 4 bases, with 7 bases between. Written as DNA, the CDR3 is TGTGCCAGCAGTTTGGGCAGGGGAAACACCATATATTTT. Its translation is CASSLGRGNTIYF.

In this sample, this clone turned up once. The chain is built from TRBV24-1 and TRBJ2-2, with 8 positions matching TRBD1. Trimming cost V 4 bases and J 2 bases; bases outside gene matches: 14. This CDR3 is 19 amino acids long. In germline, CDR1 is KGHDR, CDR2 SFDVKD. The CDR3 DNA sequence: TGTGCCACCAGTGACTCTTTAGGGACAGGACCTAGTAACACCGGGGAGCTGTTTTTT. It specifies CATSDSLGTGPSNTGELFF.